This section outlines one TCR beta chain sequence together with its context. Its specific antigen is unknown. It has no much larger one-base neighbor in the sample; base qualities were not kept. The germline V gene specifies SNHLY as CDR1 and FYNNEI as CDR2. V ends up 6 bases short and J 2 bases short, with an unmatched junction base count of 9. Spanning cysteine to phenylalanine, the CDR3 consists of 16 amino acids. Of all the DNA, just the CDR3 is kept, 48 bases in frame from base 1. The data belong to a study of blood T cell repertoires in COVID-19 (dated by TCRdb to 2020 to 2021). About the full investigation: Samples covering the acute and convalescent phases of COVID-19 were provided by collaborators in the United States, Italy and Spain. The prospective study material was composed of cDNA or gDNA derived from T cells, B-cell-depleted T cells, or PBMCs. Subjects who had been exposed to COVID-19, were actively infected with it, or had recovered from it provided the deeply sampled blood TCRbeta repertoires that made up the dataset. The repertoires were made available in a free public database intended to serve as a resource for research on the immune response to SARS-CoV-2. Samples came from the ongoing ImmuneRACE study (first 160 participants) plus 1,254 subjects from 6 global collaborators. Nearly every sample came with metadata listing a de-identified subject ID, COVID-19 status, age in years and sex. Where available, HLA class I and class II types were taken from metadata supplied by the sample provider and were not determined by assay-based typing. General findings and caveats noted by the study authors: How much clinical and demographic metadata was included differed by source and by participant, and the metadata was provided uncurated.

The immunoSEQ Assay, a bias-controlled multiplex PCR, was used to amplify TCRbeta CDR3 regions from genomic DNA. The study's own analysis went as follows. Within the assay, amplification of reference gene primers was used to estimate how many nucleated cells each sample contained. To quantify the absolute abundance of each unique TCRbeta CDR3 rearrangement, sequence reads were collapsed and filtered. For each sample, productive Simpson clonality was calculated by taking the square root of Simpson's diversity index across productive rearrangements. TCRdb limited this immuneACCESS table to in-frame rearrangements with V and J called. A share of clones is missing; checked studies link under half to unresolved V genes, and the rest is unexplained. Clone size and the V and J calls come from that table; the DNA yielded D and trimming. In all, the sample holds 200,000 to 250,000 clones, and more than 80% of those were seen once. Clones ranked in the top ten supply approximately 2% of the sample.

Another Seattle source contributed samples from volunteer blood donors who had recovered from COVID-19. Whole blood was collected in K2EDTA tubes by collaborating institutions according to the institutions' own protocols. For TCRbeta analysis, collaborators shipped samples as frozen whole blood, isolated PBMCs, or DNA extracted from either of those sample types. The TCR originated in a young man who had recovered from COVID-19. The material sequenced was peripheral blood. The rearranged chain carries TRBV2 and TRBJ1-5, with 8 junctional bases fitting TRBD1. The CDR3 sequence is CASRVQGGRGNQPQHF. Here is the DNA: TGTGCCAGCAGAGTACAGGGGGGAAGAGGCAATCAGCCCCAGCATTTT.